This T cell receptor beta chain was documented in a study of identical twins. V lost 2 bases and J lost 6; bases outside the gene matches: 4. The CDR3 covers 16 residues. CDR1 is MGHRA, CDR2 YSYEKL, per germline. Every one of the donors was a healthy Caucasian. TCRdb re-called the 5' RACE reads through MiXCR, storing one row per CDR3 protein. The sample yields roughly 200,000 distinct CDR3 sequences, approximately 15% seen once. This clonotype showed up just a few times. This sample was shared with a second study, whose subject was T cells expressing NK-cell markers.

The sequence was collected from a woman younger than 35 in good health. The chain employs TRBV4-1 and TRBJ2-1; 13 nucleotides align to TRBD2. The specimen was CD8+ T cells sorted from blood. CDR3 sequence (DNA): TGCGCCAGCAGCCAAAAGACTAGCGGGGGGTCCAATGAGCAGTTCTTC. This codes for CASSQKTSGGSNEQFF.